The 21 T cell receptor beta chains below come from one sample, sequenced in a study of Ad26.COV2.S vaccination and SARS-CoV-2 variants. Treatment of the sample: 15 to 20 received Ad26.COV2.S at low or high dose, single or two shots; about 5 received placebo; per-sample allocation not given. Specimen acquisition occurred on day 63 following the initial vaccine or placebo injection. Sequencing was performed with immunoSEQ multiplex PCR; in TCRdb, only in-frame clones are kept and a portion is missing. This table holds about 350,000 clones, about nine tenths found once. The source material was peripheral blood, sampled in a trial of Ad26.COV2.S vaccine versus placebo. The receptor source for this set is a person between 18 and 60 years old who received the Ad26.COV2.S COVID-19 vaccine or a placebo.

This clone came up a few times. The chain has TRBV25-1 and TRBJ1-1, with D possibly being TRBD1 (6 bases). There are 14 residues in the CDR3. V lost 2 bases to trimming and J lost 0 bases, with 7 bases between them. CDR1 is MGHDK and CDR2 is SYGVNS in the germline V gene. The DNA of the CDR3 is TGTGCCAGCAGTGAAACAGGGCTGAACACTGAAGCTTTCTTT. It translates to CASSETGLNTEAFF.

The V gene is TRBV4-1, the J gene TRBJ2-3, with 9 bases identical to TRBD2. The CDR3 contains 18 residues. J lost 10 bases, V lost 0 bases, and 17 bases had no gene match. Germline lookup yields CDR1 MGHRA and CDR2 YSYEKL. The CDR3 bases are TGCGCCAGCAGCCAAGATCAAGGTAGCGGGGGCCAGACGTATCCGCAGTATTTT. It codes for CASSQDQGSGGQTYPQYF.

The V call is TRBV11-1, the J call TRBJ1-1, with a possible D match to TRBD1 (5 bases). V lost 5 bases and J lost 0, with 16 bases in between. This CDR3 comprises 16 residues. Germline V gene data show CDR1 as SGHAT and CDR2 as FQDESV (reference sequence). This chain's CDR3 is CASSKGAGSLNTEAFF. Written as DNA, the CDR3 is TGTGCCAGCAGCAAAGGGGCAGGGTCTCTGAACACTGAAGCTTTCTTT. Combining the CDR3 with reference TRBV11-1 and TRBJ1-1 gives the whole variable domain EAEVAQSPRYKITEKSQAVAFWCDPISGHATLYWYRQILGQGPELLVQFQDESVVDDSQLPKDRFSAERLKGVDSTLKIQPAELGDSAMYLCASSKGAGSLNTEAFFGQGTRLTVV.

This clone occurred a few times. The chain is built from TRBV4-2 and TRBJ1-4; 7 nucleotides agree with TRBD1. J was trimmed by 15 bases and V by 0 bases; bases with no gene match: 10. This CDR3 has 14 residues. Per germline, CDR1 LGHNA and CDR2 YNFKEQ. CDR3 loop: CASSQDPAGTVLFF. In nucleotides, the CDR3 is TGTGCCAGCAGCCAAGATCCCGCCGGGACAGTCTTGTTTTTT.

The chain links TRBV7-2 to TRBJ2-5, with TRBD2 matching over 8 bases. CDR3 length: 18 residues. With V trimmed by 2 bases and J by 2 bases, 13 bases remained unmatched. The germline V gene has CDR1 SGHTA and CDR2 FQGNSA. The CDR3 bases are TGTGCCAGCAGCTTAAGTGTTTCGGCCGGGGGGGGGCAAGAGACCCAGTACTTC. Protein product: CASSLSVSAGGGQETQYF.

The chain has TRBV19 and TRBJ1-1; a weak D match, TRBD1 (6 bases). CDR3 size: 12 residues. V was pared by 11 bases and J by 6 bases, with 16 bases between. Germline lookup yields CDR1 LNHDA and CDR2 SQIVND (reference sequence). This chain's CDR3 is CARWGGLSEAFF. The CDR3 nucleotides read TGTGCCCGCTGGGGGGGGCTTTCTGAAGCTTTCTTT.

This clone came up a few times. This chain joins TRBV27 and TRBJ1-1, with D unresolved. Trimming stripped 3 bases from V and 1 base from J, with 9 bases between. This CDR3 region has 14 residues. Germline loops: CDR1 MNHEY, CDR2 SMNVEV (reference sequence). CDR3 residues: CASSFDISNTEAFF. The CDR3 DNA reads TGTGCCAGCAGTTTCGACATATCGAACACTGAAGCTTTCTTT.

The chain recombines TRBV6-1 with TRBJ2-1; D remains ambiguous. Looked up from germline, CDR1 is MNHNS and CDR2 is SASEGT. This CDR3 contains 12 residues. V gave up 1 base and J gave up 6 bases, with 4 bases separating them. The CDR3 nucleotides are TGTGCCAGCAGTGAAGGCCTCAATGAGCAGTTCTTC. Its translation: CASSEGLNEQFF.

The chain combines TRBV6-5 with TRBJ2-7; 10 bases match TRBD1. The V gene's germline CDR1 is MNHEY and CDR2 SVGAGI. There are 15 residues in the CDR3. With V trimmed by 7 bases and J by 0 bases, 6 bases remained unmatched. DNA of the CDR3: TGTGCCAGCAACCGGGACAGGGGCTACTCCTACGAGCAGTACTTC. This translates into CASNRDRGYSYEQYF.

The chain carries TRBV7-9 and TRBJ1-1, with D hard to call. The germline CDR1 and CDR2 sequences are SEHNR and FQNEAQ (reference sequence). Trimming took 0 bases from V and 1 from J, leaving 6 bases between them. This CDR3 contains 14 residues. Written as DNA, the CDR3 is TGTGCCAGCAGCTTAGCCAGTCAGAACACTGAAGCTTTCTTT. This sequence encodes CASSLASQNTEAFF.

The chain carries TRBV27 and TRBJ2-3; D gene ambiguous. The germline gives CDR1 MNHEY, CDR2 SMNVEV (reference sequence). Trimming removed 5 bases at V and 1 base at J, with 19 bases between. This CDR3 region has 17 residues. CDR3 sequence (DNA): TGTGCCAGCAGTCAACGCCTAACAAATTATGGCACAGATACGCAGTATTTT. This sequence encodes CASSQRLTNYGTDTQYF.

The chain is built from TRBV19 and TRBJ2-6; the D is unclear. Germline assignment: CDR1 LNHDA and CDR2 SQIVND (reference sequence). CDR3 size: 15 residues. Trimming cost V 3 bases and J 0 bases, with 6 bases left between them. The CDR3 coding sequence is TGTGCCAGTAGTATCGCTCTCTCTGGGGCCAACGTCCTGACTTTC. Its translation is CASSIALSGANVLTF.

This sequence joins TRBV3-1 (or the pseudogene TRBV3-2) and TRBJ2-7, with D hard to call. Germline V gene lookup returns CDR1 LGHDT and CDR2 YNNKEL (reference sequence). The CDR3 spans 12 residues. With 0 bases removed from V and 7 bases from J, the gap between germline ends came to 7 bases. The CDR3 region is CASSQDRKEQYF. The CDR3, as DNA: TGTGCCAGCAGCCAAGATCGAAAGGAGCAGTACTTC.

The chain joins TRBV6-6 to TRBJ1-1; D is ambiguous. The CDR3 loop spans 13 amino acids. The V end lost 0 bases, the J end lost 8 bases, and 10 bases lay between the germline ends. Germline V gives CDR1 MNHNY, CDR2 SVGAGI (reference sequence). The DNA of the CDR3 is TGTGCCAGCAGTTACTCACCCCCCCGCGAAGCTTTCTTT. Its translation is CASSYSPPREAFF.

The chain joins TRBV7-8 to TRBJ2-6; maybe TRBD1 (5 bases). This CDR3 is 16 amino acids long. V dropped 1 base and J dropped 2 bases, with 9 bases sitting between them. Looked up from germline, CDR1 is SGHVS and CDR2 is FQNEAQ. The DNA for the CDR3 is TGTGCCAGCAGCTTAGGTTGGACAACTGGGGCCAACGTCCTGACTTTC. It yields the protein CASSLGWTTGANVLTF.

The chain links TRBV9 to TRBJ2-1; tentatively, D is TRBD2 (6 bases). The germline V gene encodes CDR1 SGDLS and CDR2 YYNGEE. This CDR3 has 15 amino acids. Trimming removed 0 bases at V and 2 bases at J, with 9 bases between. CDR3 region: CASSVGPGAYNEQFF. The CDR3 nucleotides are TGTGCCAGCAGCGTAGGCCCGGGGGCCTACAATGAGCAGTTCTTC.

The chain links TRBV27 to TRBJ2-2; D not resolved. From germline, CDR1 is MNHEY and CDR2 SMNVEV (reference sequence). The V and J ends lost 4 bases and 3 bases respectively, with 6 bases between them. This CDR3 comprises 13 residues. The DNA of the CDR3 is TGTGCCAGCAGTTCCACGTACACCGGGGAGCTGTTTTTT. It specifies CASSSTYTGELFF.

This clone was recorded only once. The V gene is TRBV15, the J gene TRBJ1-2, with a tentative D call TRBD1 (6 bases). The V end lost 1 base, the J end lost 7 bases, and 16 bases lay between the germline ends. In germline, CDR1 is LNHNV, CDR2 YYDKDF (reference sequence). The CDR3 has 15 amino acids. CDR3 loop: CATSRGETGRGGYTF. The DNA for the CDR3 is TGTGCCACCAGCAGAGGGGAAACAGGGCGGGGTGGCTACACCTTC.

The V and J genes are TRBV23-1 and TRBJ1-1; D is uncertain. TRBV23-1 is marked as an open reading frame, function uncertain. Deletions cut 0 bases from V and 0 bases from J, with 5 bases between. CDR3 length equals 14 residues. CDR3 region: CASSQSQMNTEAFF. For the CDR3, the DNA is TGCGCCAGCAGTCAATCTCAGATGAACACTGAAGCTTTCTTT.

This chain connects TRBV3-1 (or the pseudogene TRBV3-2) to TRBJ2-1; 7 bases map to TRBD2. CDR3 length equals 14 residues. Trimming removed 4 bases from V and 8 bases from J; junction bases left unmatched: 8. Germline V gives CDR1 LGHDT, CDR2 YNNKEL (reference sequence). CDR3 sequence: CASSPTAGRDEQFF. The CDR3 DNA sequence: TGTGCCAGCAGCCCGACGGCAGGGAGGGATGAGCAGTTCTTC.

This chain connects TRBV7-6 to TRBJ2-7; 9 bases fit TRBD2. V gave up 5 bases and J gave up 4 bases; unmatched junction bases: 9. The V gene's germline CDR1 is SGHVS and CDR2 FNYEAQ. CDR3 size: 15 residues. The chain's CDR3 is CASSPTRAGGYEQYF. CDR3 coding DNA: TGTGCCAGCAGCCCGACCCGAGCGGGGGGTTACGAGCAGTACTTC.